The 22 T cell receptor beta chains below come from one sample, sequenced in a study of blood T cell repertoires in COVID-19. Data came from immunoSEQ multiplex PCR; TCRdb stores just in-frame clones and leaves some out. The repertoire includes about 160,000 clones, over 80% of them detected once, and under 5% sits in the top ten. Material for sequencing was peripheral blood. The receptors were sampled from a woman aged 50 to 60 with acute or convalescent COVID-19.

The chain employs TRBV28 and TRBJ1-6; D may be TRBD1 (5 bases). V was shortened by 3 bases and J by 2 bases, with 8 bases between the two germline ends. The CDR3 runs 15 residues. Germline CDR1 is MDHEN and CDR2 is SYDVKM. Here the CDR3 reads CASSFAGPYNSPLHF. The CDR3 DNA reads as TGTGCCAGCAGTTTTGCAGGGCCCTATAATTCACCCCTCCACTTT.

This clone was counted once. The V call is TRBV27, the J call TRBJ2-7, with TRBD2 identical over 8 bases. Germline values: CDR1 MNHEY, CDR2 SMNVEV (reference sequence). After removal of 10 bases from V and 6 bases from J, the junction contained 11 bases not matched to a gene. The CDR3 spans 13 residues. The CDR3 loop reads CATSAGGATEQYF. In nucleotides, the CDR3 is TGTGCCACCTCGGCGGGGGGCGCAACCGAGCAGTACTTC.

V is TRBV10-3 and J is TRBJ1-5; TRBD1 matches 7 bases. This CDR3 contains 15 residues. Germline V gives CDR1 ENHRY, CDR2 SYGVKD. After removal of 8 bases from V and 3 bases from J, the junction contained 10 bases not matched to a gene. The CDR3 nucleotides read TGTGCCATCGGGGAACAGGGGTCTACCAATCAGCCCCAGCATTTT. Its translation is CAIGEQGSTNQPQHF.

As to this clone: Other DNA sequences in this sample translate to the same CDR3. The V and J genes are TRBV6-5 and TRBJ2-5, with D maybe TRBD2 (6 bases). Trimming cost V 4 bases and J 4 bases, with 7 bases left between them. This CDR3 contains 12 residues. Germline lookup yields CDR1 MNHEY and CDR2 SVGAGI. CDR3 protein: CASSSAGETQYF. The CDR3 DNA reads as TGTGCCAGCAGTTCAGCGGGAGAGACCCAGTACTTC.

V and J are TRBV4-1 and TRBJ1-1; 7 bases fit TRBD1. V trimming: 3 bases; J trimming: 7 bases; junction bases outside the gene matches: 17. CDR3 length equals 17 residues. CDR1 is MGHRA and CDR2 is YSYEKL in the germline V gene. The CDR3 region is CASSHPKGGDGRGEAFF. CDR3 coding DNA: TGCGCCAGCAGCCACCCAAAAGGGGGCGATGGTCGCGGTGAAGCTTTCTTT.

For the CDR3, the DNA is TGTGCCACCAGTGATTCACTTAACTATGGCTACACCTTC. Its translation is CATSDSLNYGYTF. The rearrangement joins TRBV24-1 to TRBJ1-2; no reliable D call. The V end lost 2 bases, the J end lost 1 base, and 4 bases lay between the germline ends. CDR1 is KGHDR and CDR2 is SFDVKD in the germline V gene. The CDR3 is made up of 13 amino acids.

The chain couples TRBV5-6 to TRBJ2-7; TRBD1 matches 9 bases. The trim removed 0 bases at V and 5 bases at J, leaving 3 bases unmatched. In germline, CDR1 is SGHDT, CDR2 YYEEEE. This CDR3 region has 14 residues. This CDR3 is CASSLGDRDHEQYF. CDR3 DNA: TGTGCCAGCAGCTTGGGGGACAGGGACCACGAGCAGTACTTC.

The rearrangement joins TRBV7-3 to TRBJ1-4, with D possibly TRBD1 on 5 matching bases. The V gene's germline CDR1 is SGHTA and CDR2 FQGTGA. V was trimmed by 5 bases and J by 8 bases, leaving 12 bases between them. The CDR3 extends over 13 amino acids. The CDR3 protein is CASSLGHGEKLFF. The DNA for the CDR3 is TGTGCCAGCAGCCTCGGACATGGGGAAAAACTGTTTTTT.

This clone has just a few counts. CDR3 nucleotides: TGTGCCAGCAGCCAACAACAGAAACTTTACGAGCAGTACTTC. This encodes CASSQQQKLYEQYF. The chain has TRBV3-1 (or the pseudogene TRBV3-2) and TRBJ2-7, with D hard to call. Trimming cost V 2 bases and J 4 bases, with 12 bases left between them. In germline, CDR1 is LGHDT, CDR2 YNNKEL (reference sequence). The CDR3 is 14 residues long.

J is TRBJ2-7 and V is TRBV5-4, with D possibly matching TRBD2 (6 bases). Trimming took 1 base from V and 1 from J, leaving 18 bases between them. This CDR3 has 17 residues. Germline-derived CDR1 and CDR2 are SGHNT and YYREEE (reference sequence). CDR3 amino acids: CASSLWGRGRGSYEQYF. The DNA of the CDR3 is TGTGCCAGCAGCTTGTGGGGAAGAGGGCGGGGTTCCTACGAGCAGTACTTC.

This rearrangement joins TRBV4-1 to TRBJ2-7, with 7 positions matching TRBD1. The CDR3 has 17 residues. V was pared by 1 base and J by 4 bases, with 13 bases of the junction left unmatched. From germline, CDR1 is MGHRA and CDR2 YSYEKL. The CDR3 DNA sequence: TGCGCCAGCAGCCAAGGCTCGGGGATGACAGGGAAATACGAGCAGTACTTC. The encoded protein is CASSQGSGMTGKYEQYF.

The chain joins TRBV15 to TRBJ1-5, with a tentative D call TRBD1 (6 bases). The CDR3 totals 16 residues. V was clipped by 3 bases and J by 9 bases, with 21 bases between them. In germline, CDR1 is LNHNV, CDR2 YYDKDF (reference sequence). The CDR3 DNA is TGTGCCACCAGCAGCGACCGGGACACCGGCCTTAGGCCCCAGCATTTT. Amino acid sequence: CATSSDRDTGLRPQHF.

CDR3 nucleotides: TGCGCCAGCAGCCCGGAGGCCGGGCGACCCTACGAGCAGTACTTC. Translated: CASSPEAGRPYEQYF. The chain uses TRBV5-1 and TRBJ2-7, with D possibly TRBD2 on 5 matching bases. Germline assignment: CDR1 SGHRS and CDR2 YFSETQ. This CDR3 contains 15 residues. V dropped 4 bases and J dropped 2 bases, with 16 bases sitting between them. Variable domain in full (rest from reference TRBV5-1 and TRBJ2-7): KAGVTQTPRYLIKTRGQQVTLSCSPISGHRSVSWYQQTPGQGLQFLFEYFSETQRNKGNFPGRFSGRQFSNSRSEMNVSTLELGDSALYLCASSPEAGRPYEQYFGPGTRLTVT.

The genes are TRBV7-9 and TRBJ1-4, with 7 bases lining up with TRBD1. Losses at the gene ends were 5 bases for V and 8 bases for J; bases not matched to a gene: 17. Per germline, CDR1 SEHNR and CDR2 FQNEAQ (reference sequence). CDR3 length: 17 amino acids. CDR3 in DNA: TGTGCCAGCAGCATGAAGGAAACCGGGACAGCCCCAGAAAAACTGTTTTTT. Amino acid sequence: CASSMKETGTAPEKLFF.

This clone was recorded once. The chain employs TRBV3-1 (or the pseudogene TRBV3-2) and TRBJ1-5, with a possible D match to TRBD1 (6 bases). The V gene's germline CDR1 is LGHDT and CDR2 YNNKEL (reference sequence). The V end was cut by 5 bases, the J end by 6 bases, with 14 bases between. This CDR3 is 14 amino acids long. CDR3 bases: TGTGCCAGCAGCGCCGGACAGAGGACTCAGCCCCAGCATTTT. It specifies CASSAGQRTQPQHF.

The chain combines TRBV3-1 (or the pseudogene TRBV3-2) with TRBJ2-1; 7 nucleotides agree with TRBD2. V shed 1 base, J shed 9 bases, and the junction held 12 bases outside the gene matches. The CDR3 has 16 amino acids. Germline assignment: CDR1 LGHDT and CDR2 YNNKEL (reference sequence). CDR3 nucleotides: TGTGCCAGCAGCCAAGGGCGAGGGGAGGGTAGGGTTGAGCAGTTCTTC. It is translated as CASSQGRGEGRVEQFF.

CDR3 DNA sequence: TGTGCCAGCAGCCAGGACAGGGGAGGGAAAAAACTGTTTTTT. Its protein is CASSQDRGGKKLFF. The chain recombines TRBV7-2 with TRBJ1-4; TRBD1 matches 9 bases. Germline V lookup: CDR1 SGHTA, CDR2 FQGNSA. With V trimmed by 5 bases and J by 9 bases, 7 bases remained unmatched. CDR3 length: 14 residues.

The chain joins TRBV19 to TRBJ2-1; D may be TRBD2 (5 bases). CDR3 size: 14 residues. Germline CDR1 is LNHDA and CDR2 is SQIVND (reference sequence). Trimming stripped 0 bases from V and 10 bases from J, with 13 bases between. The CDR3 is CASSIDLMGVEQFF. CDR3 DNA: TGTGCCAGTAGTATAGATCTAATGGGAGTGGAGCAGTTCTTC. Full variable domain (remainder filled in from reference TRBV19 and TRBJ2-1): DGGITQSPKYLFRKEGQNVTLSCEQNLNHDAMYWYRQDPGQGLRLIYYSQIVNDFQKGDIAEGYSVSREKKESFPLTVTSAQKNPTAFYLCASSIDLMGVEQFFGPGTRLTVL.

The chain has TRBV28 and TRBJ1-6, with a tentative D call TRBD1 (5 bases). V was shortened by 5 bases and J by 14 bases, with 10 bases between the two germline ends. This CDR3 contains 11 residues. Per the germline V gene, CDR1 is MDHEN and CDR2 is SYDVKM. The chain's CDR3 is CASSGREALHF. CDR3 nucleotide sequence: TGTGCCAGCAGTGGCAGGGAAGCCCTCCACTTT.

V and J are TRBV7-9 and TRBJ2-1; 10 nucleotides line up with TRBD2. With 3 bases clipped from V and 2 bases from J, the junction kept 7 bases outside the gene matches. Germline V CDR1 and CDR2: SEHNR, FQNEAQ (reference sequence). This CDR3 contains 17 residues. CDR3 nucleotide sequence: TGTGCCAGCAGCTTTCCTAGCGGGAGCACCGCCTACAATGAGCAGTTCTTC. It translates to CASSFPSGSTAYNEQFF.

The J gene is TRBJ2-7, the V gene TRBV6-5; 7 bases match TRBD2. CDR1 and CDR2 (germline): MNHEY, SVGAGI. The CDR3 totals 15 residues. Unmatched junction bases numbered 13, after V lost 4 bases and J lost 7 bases. The CDR3, as DNA: TGTGCCAGCAGTTTCGGGGGGACGGGTCTTAGGGAGCAGTACTTC. Protein sequence: CASSFGGTGLREQYF.

The chain is built from TRBV7-3 and TRBJ1-1; D call uncertain. V shed 1 base and J shed 3 bases, with 9 bases lying between them. The length of the CDR3 is 14 residues. Germline values: CDR1 SGHTA, CDR2 FQGTGA. For the CDR3, the DNA is TGTGCCAGCAGCTTAATCCAACAGTACACTGAAGCTTTCTTT. Protein product: CASSLIQQYTEAFF. Drawing the rest from reference TRBV7-3 and TRBJ1-1, the complete variable domain is GAGVSQTPSNKVTEKGKYVELRCDPISGHTALYWYRQSLGQGPEFLIYFQGTGAADDSGLPNDRFFAVRPEGSVSTLKIQRTERGDSAVYLCASSLIQQYTEAFFGQGTRLTVV.